Listed below are T cell receptor beta chains from one sample, sequenced in a study of cytomegalovirus exposure and HLA in healthy donors. The protocol was immunoSEQ multiplex PCR, while the TCRdb copy is restricted to in-frame clones and leaves out a portion. There are about 76,000 clones in the sample; 94% occur only once, and 0.6% to 0.8% lies in the top ten. The specimen was PBMCs. These receptors were taken from a young woman in good health and CMV-seronegative. CDR3s include the opening cysteine and the closing phenylalanine or tryptophan. D genes are given only for firm matches. Only some rows state a clone size, as once, few, many or a class for expanded clones.

J	D	size	V	DNA	CDR3
TRBJ2-5	NA	NA	TRBV6-1	TGTGCCGGACACAAGGGGCCGAGGGAGACCCAGTACTTC	CAGHKGPRETQYF
TRBJ2-1	TRBD2	NA	TRBV27	TGTGCCAGCAGTTTGGGCGGGGGCAATGAGCAGTTCTTC	CASSLGGGNEQFF
TRBJ2-5	NA	NA	TRBV5-1	TGCGCCAGCAGCTCAGGCGTCCTGCGAGAGACCCAGTACTTC	CASSSGVLRETQYF
TRBJ2-5	NA	NA	TRBV23-1	TGCGCCAGCAGTCGGCTTACTTCTATCGAACCATTACTACAAGAGACCCAGTACTTC	CASSRLTSIEPLLQETQYF
TRBJ1-1	TRBD1	NA	TRBV6-5	TGTGCCAGCAGCCGGGACAGGGGGACTGAAGCTTTCTTT	CASSRDRGTEAFF
TRBJ1-4	NA	NA	TRBV7-9	TGTGCCAGCAATGGGAAAATTTTTGGACAGAGGGGAGAAAAACTGTTTTTT	CASNGKIFGQRGEKLFF
TRBJ2-7	TRBD1	NA	TRBV9	TGTGCCAGCAGCCTCGGGACAGGAACTGGTTACGAGCAGTACTTC	CASSLGTGTGYEQYF
TRBJ1-5	NA	NA	TRBV28	TGTGCCTCCCCTCCCGGGGGTGGGCTTCCCGGTCAGCCCCAGCATTTT	CASPPGGGLPGQPQHF
TRBJ2-1	TRBD2	NA	TRBV7-3	TGTGCCAGCAGTAAAACTAGCGATGGATACAATGAGCAGTTCTTC	CASSKTSDGYNEQFF
TRBJ1-2	NA	NA	TRBV7-9	TGTGCCAGCAGCCCCCGCGGAAACTATGGCTACACCTTC	CASSPRGNYGYTF
TRBJ1-5	NA	NA	TRBV4-1	TGCGCCAGCAGCCAAACAGGAGCTCAGCCCCAGCATTTT	CASSQTGAQPQHF
TRBJ1-2	TRBD1	NA	TRBV6-4	TGTGCCAGCAGTGAGACAGGGAACTATGGCTACACCTTC	CASSETGNYGYTF
TRBJ2-5	NA	NA	TRBV11-2	TGTGCCAGCAGCTCCACCTTAACGGACACCCAAGAGACCCAGTACTTC	CASSSTLTDTQETQYF
TRBJ2-7	TRBD1	NA	TRBV18	TGTGCCAGCTCTCTAGGGACAGGCGGTAACTACGAGCAGTACTTC	CASSLGTGGNYEQYF
TRBJ2-3	TRBD2	NA	TRBV4-1	TGCGCCAGCAGCTTACAGCGGGGGGGTGGGACAGATACGCAGTATTTT	CASSLQRGGGTDTQYF
TRBJ2-1	NA	NA	TRBV5-6	TGTGCCAGCAGCTTGGGACAGCTATCCTACAATGAGCAGTTCTTC	CASSLGQLSYNEQFF
TRBJ1-1	NA	NA	TRBV4-1	TGCGCCAGCAGCCCCTACCGACTTTTGAACACTGAAGCTTTCTTT	CASSPYRLLNTEAFF
TRBJ1-5	TRBD1	once	TRBV28	TGTGCCAGCAGCCCGGGGACAGGGGGATATCAGCCCCAGCATTTT	CASSPGTGGYQPQHF
TRBJ2-3	NA	NA	TRBV9	TGTGCCAGCAGCGGTTGGGAGGGGGATTCGCAGTATTTT	CASSGWEGDSQYF
TRBJ2-1	TRBD1	NA	TRBV7-2	TGTGCCAGCAGTTCGGACAGGGCCAATGAGCAGTTCTTC	CASSSDRANEQFF
TRBJ2-7	NA	NA	TRBV7-2	TGTGCCAGCAGCTTAAGTGGGCGGGCCCAGCAGTACTTC	CASSLSGRAQQYF
TRBJ1-3	NA	few	TRBV4-1	TGCGCCAGCAGCCAACCCTCCCCCCGGGTCTCTGGAAACACCATATATTTT	CASSQPSPRVSGNTIYF
TRBJ2-7	NA	NA	TRBV10-2	TGCGCCAGCAGTGGATGGCGGTCTAACTACGAGCAGTACTTC	CASSGWRSNYEQYF
TRBJ1-4	NA	NA	TRBV7-9	TGTGCCAGCAGCTTATCCAGGCAGGGATCAAGTGAAAAACTGTTTTTT	CASSLSRQGSSEKLFF
TRBJ1-2	NA	NA	TRBV18	TGTGCCAGCTCAGAGGACCGACAGTATTTGGGAGGTGGCTACACCTTC	CASSEDRQYLGGGYTF
TRBJ1-6	NA	NA	TRBV2	TGTGCCAGTGGAGACTATCTTTCACCCCTCCACTTT	CASGDYLSPLHF
TRBJ1-5	NA	NA	TRBV6-5	TGTGCCAGCAGTTACTCCCGGTCGGTCAATCAGCCCCAGCATTTT	CASSYSRSVNQPQHF
TRBJ2-3	TRBD1	NA	TRBV6-1	TGTGCCAGTAGCTGGGACAGGGGGGCAGATACGCAGTATTTT	CASSWDRGADTQYF
TRBJ1-5	NA	few	TRBV7-3	TGTGCCAGCGGCACAGGGAAAAATCAGCCCCAGCATTTT	CASGTGKNQPQHF
TRBJ2-2	TRBD1	once	TRBV5-6	TGTGCCAGCAGCCTCCAGGGGGCGATCGGGGAGCTGTTTTTT	CASSLQGAIGELFF
TRBJ2-7	TRBD1	NA	TRBV11-3	TGTGCCAGCAGCTTAGGGACAGGGGGCGAGCAGTACTTC	CASSLGTGGEQYF
TRBJ2-3	TRBD2	NA	TRBV6-4	TGTGCCAGCAGTGAACTAGCGGGGACCACAGATACGCAGTATTTT	CASSELAGTTDTQYF
TRBJ1-2	NA	NA	TRBV30	TGTGCCTGTCCGAACGGGGGGGTCTATGGCTACACCTTC	CACPNGGVYGYTF
TRBJ1-5	NA	NA	TRBV7-2	TGTGCCAGCAGCTTAGGTACTGGCAATCAGCCCCAGCATTTT	CASSLGTGNQPQHF
TRBJ1-6	NA	NA	TRBV15	TGTGCCACCAGCCAAAACTCGGGTTATAATTCACCCCTCCACTTT	CATSQNSGYNSPLHF